The 5 T cell receptor beta chains in this list originate from one sample, sequenced in a study of T cell repertoires in cytomegalovirus infection. These receptors are not linked to any known antigen. TCRdb recomputed calls from the reads with MiXCR, one row per CDR3 protein. The sample records approximately 390,000 distinct CDR3 sequences, about 35% being singletons. Sequencing was performed on cultured PBMCs, taken from culture after CMV antigen stimulation. Receptors originate from a human donor in good health (CMV status not recorded). Some clones in this sample may be carry-over from other donors' samples.

This chain joins TRBV7-9 and TRBJ1-4; unclear D gene. V was trimmed by 3 bases and J by 4 bases, leaving 18 bases between them. CDR3 size: 17 residues. From germline, CDR1 is SEHNR and CDR2 FQNEAQ (reference sequence). DNA of the CDR3: TGTGCCAGCAGCTTTAGTGACCCGGGCCAACATAATGAAAAACTGTTTTTT. Its protein product is CASSFSDPGQHNEKLFF.

The chain uses TRBV12-3 or TRBV12-4 and TRBJ1-5; D remains unclear. The CDR3 sequence is 14 residues long. V gave up 7 bases and J gave up 1 base, with 11 bases separating them. The CDR3 DNA reads as TGTGCCAGCACCGGGGTAGCAAGCAATCAGCCCCAGCATTTT. Translation gives CASTGVASNQPQHF.

The table lists this clonotype with a few counts. The J gene is TRBJ1-5, the V gene TRBV23-1; TRBD1 matches at 7 bases. TRBV23-1 is treated as an ORF (open reading frame) with a function not yet certain. Trimming cost V 7 bases and J 4 bases; bases outside gene matches: 4. CDR3 size: 13 residues. The CDR3 sequence: CASKGAGNQPQHF. The DNA for the CDR3 is TGCGCCAGCAAGGGGGCCGGGAATCAGCCCCAGCATTTT.

This sequence joins TRBV12-3 or TRBV12-4 and TRBJ2-5, with TRBD1 identical over 7 bases. J was trimmed by 2 bases and V by 7 bases; bases with no gene match: 13. This CDR3 contains 16 residues. CDR3 coding DNA: TGTGCCAGCAAAAGCAGGTTTGGGACAGCACAAGAGACCCAGTACTTC. It translates to CASKSRFGTAQETQYF.

There are a few counts of this clonotype. The chain employs TRBV5-1 and TRBJ2-1, with 12 positions matching TRBD2. The CDR3 has 17 residues. Germline CDR1 is SGHRS and CDR2 is YFSETQ. Trimming took 0 bases from V and 8 from J; bases not matched to a gene: 9. The CDR3 DNA reads as TGCGCCAGCAGCTTGGGCTTAAGGACTAGCGGGAAGGATGAGCAGTTCTTC. Its translation is CASSLGLRTSGKDEQFF.